A selection of T cell receptor beta chains follows, all from one sample in a study of shared clonotypes between healthy human individuals. Data came from immunoSEQ multiplex PCR; TCRdb stores just in-frame clones and leaves some out. The top ten hold around 0.4% of the sample, which has a few million clones, approximately 95% seen once. The sample was naive CD4+ T cells from PBMCs. These receptors all stem from a man aged 18 to 29 in good health. Some clones in this sample may be carry-over from other donors' samples. Each CDR3 is given with its conserved first and last residue. Fields, in order: D gene, J gene, V gene, clone size, CDR3 protein, CDR3 DNA. A D gene is named only where the DNA matches it firmly. The size field is filled for only some rows; it gives once, few, many or a size class.

>NA|TRBJ2-1|TRBV19|NA
CASSDEGLLYNEQFF
TGTGCCAGTAGTGACGAGGGACTTCTATACAATGAGCAGTTCTTC
>NA|TRBJ2-2|TRBV5-1|NA
CASSPQEDGELFF
TGCGCCAGCAGCCCCCAGGAGGACGGGGAGCTGTTTTTT
>NA|TRBJ2-1|TRBV29-1|NA
CSVLGTESSYNEQFF
TGCAGCGTTCTCGGGACGGAGAGCTCCTACAATGAGCAGTTCTTC
>NA|TRBJ2-2|TRBV10-2|NA
CASSEYGRRELFF
TGCGCCAGCAGTGAGTATGGCAGACGGGAGCTGTTTTTT
>NA|TRBJ2-2|TRBV28|NA
CASSFSRTLLTGELFF
TGTGCCAGCAGTTTTAGTCGGACACTGCTCACCGGGGAGCTGTTTTTT
>NA|TRBJ2-1|TRBV2|NA
CASRGQERGEQFF
TGTGCCTCCCGGGGACAAGAACGGGGTGAGCAGTTCTTC
>TRBD1|TRBJ2-5|TRBV13|NA
CASSSRGRSGETQYF
TGTGCCAGCAGCTCTAGGGGGCGTTCGGGAGAGACCCAGTACTTC
>NA|TRBJ2-1|TRBV27|once
CASSLRIRDGVAENNEQFF
TGTGCCAGCAGCCTTAGAATCCGGGACGGAGTAGCCGAAAACAATGAGCAGTTCTTC
>NA|TRBJ2-1|TRBV5-1|NA
CASSFVLQESSYNEQFF
TGCGCCAGCAGCTTCGTATTACAGGAGAGCTCCTACAATGAGCAGTTCTTC
>NA|TRBJ1-1|TRBV7-6|NA
CASSLDRNTEAFF
TGTGCCAGCAGCCTGGACAGGAACACTGAAGCTTTCTTT
>NA|TRBJ1-6|TRBV11-2|NA
CASSLVGLPNNSPLHF
TGTGCCAGCAGCTTAGTAGGGTTACCAAATAATTCACCCCTCCACTTT
>NA|TRBJ1-1|TRBV6-5|NA
CASSYSIGGRTEAFF
TGTGCCAGCAGTTACTCGATCGGGGGGCGGACTGAAGCTTTCTTT
>NA|TRBJ2-2|TRBV6-1|NA
CASSEGLIGELFF
TGTGCCAGCAGTGAAGGGCTAATCGGGGAGCTGTTTTTT
>NA|TRBJ2-5|TRBV25-1|NA
CASSESAYQETQYF
TGTGCCAGCAGTGAATCCGCGTACCAAGAGACCCAGTACTTC
>NA|TRBJ2-1|TRBV7-9|NA
CASSYSLQGSVISYNEQFF
TGTGCCAGCAGCTACTCATTACAGGGCTCGGTCATTTCCTACAATGAGCAGTTCTTC
>NA|TRBJ1-3|TRBV18|NA
CASSPQLADHGNTIYF
TGTGCCAGCTCACCACAGTTGGCGGACCATGGAAACACCATATATTTT
>NA|TRBJ2-6|TRBV5-1|NA
CASSFNQGSGANVLTF
TGCGCCAGCAGCTTCAACCAGGGGAGTGGGGCCAACGTCCTGACTTTC
>NA|TRBJ2-3|TRBV18|NA
CASSLGGTDTQYF
TGTGCCAGCTCCCTTGGCGGCACAGATACGCAGTATTTT
>NA|TRBJ2-7|TRBV30|NA
CAGRDGLYEQYF
TGTGCCGGCCGGGACGGGCTCTACGAGCAGTACTTC
>NA|TRBJ2-2|TRBV7-2|once
CASSQGQSANTGELFF
TGTGCCAGCAGCCAAGGACAGTCCGCGAACACCGGGGAGCTGTTTTTT
>NA|TRBJ2-1|TRBV7-9|NA
CASSLRTLDQGYDEQFF
TGTGCCAGCAGCTTAAGAACACTCGATCAGGGGTACGATGAGCAGTTCTTC
>NA|TRBJ1-1|TRBV10-1|NA
CASAQPNTEAFF
TGCGCCAGCGCGCAACCGAACACTGAAGCTTTCTTT
>NA|TRBJ1-1|TRBV15|few
CATSSNTEAFF
TGTGCCACCAGCAGTAACACTGAAGCTTTCTTT
>TRBD2|TRBJ2-1|TRBV7-3|NA
CASSLTVLAGSKGQFF
TGTGCCAGCAGCTTAACGGTCCTAGCGGGAAGTAAGGGGCAGTTCTTC
>NA|TRBJ2-3|TRBV7-2|NA
CASSLKILSRATSTDTQYF
TGTGCCAGCAGCTTAAAAATCTTGAGTAGGGCCACTAGCACAGATACGCAGTATTTT
>TRBD1|TRBJ1-2|TRBV28|NA
CASSPGQGSLDGYTF
TGTGCCAGCAGTCCGGGACAGGGGTCCTTGGATGGCTACACCTTC
>NA|TRBJ1-4|TRBV7-2|NA
CASSSRWQGEKLFF
TGTGCCAGCAGCTCCCGGTGGCAAGGTGAAAAACTGTTTTTT
>TRBD2|TRBJ2-3|TRBV4-2|NA
CASSQDQAGVGADTQYF
TGTGCCAGCAGCCAAGACCAGGCGGGAGTGGGGGCAGATACGCAGTATTTT
>TRBD1|TRBJ1-4|TRBV7-8|NA
CASSSGTAGKLFF
TGTGCCAGCAGCTCCGGGACAGCGGGAAAACTGTTTTTT
>NA|TRBJ2-4|TRBV5-5|NA
CASSPRLDTIAKNIQYF
TGTGCCAGCAGCCCCAGACTAGATACAATAGCCAAAAACATTCAGTACTTC
>TRBD2|TRBJ2-1|TRBV5-1|NA
CASMLAGGYNEQFF
TGCGCCAGCATGCTAGCGGGAGGGTACAATGAGCAGTTCTTC
>NA|TRBJ2-7|TRBV7-3|NA
CASSSGGQSPYEQYF
TGTGCCAGCAGCTCCGGGGGGCAGTCCCCCTACGAGCAGTACTTC
>NA|TRBJ1-2|TRBV27|NA
CASSPFTANYGYTF
TGTGCCAGCAGTCCGTTCACCGCAAATTACGGCTACACCTTC
>TRBD1|TRBJ2-3|TRBV9|NA
CASSVTGITDTQYF
TGTGCCAGCAGCGTGACAGGGATCACAGATACGCAGTATTTT
>NA|TRBJ1-5|TRBV4-2|NA
CASSQESGGTVPPQHF
TGTGCCAGCAGCCAAGAATCTGGAGGGACCGTTCCGCCCCAGCATTTT
>TRBD1|TRBJ2-1|TRBV11-1|NA
CASSPPGQGNNEQFF
TGTGCCAGCAGCCCACCGGGACAGGGCAACAATGAGCAGTTCTTC
>NA|TRBJ2-6|TRBV7-9|NA
CASSLGAGAHGANVLTF
TGTGCCAGCAGCTTAGGGGCAGGGGCTCATGGGGCCAACGTCCTGACTTTC
>NA|TRBJ2-2|TRBV28|NA
CASRTDSTNTGELFF
TGTGCCAGCAGGACAGACAGCACGAACACCGGGGAGCTGTTTTTT
>NA|TRBJ2-1|TRBV10-1|NA
CASSVYRLFYEQFF
TGCGCCAGCAGTGTATACAGGCTCTTCTATGAGCAGTTCTTC
>NA|TRBJ1-1|TRBV11-3|NA
CASSYQGRGTEAFF
TGTGCCAGCAGCTATCAGGGTAGAGGCACTGAAGCTTTCTTT
>NA|TRBJ1-2|TRBV5-1|NA
CASSLGGTNDYGYTF
TGCGCCAGCAGCTTGGGGGGGACAAATGACTATGGCTACACCTTC
>NA|TRBJ2-7|TRBV28|NA
CASLQDRTYEQYF
TGTGCCAGCCTGCAGGACAGAACCTACGAGCAGTACTTC
>TRBD1|TRBJ2-7|TRBV20-1|NA
CSRGTGIEQYF
TGCAGTCGGGGGACAGGGATCGAGCAGTACTTC
>TRBD2|TRBJ2-1|TRBV18|NA
CASTLAGGPTEQFF
TGTGCCAGCACCCTAGCGGGAGGCCCTACTGAGCAGTTCTTC
>NA|TRBJ1-1|TRBV6-1|once
CASTRVNTEAFF
TGTGCCAGCACCAGGGTAAACACTGAAGCTTTCTTT
>TRBD2|TRBJ2-5|TRBV28|NA
CASSSIAGETQYF
TGTGCCAGCAGTTCAATAGCGGGGGAGACCCAGTACTTC
>NA|TRBJ2-7|TRBV20-1|NA
CSLSGYEQYF
TGCAGCCTTTCTGGCTACGAGCAGTACTTC
>NA|TRBJ2-3|TRBV19|NA
CASSIQVLGTDTQYF
TGTGCCAGTAGTATACAGGTTTTGGGCACAGATACGCAGTATTTT
>NA|TRBJ1-5|TRBV19|NA
CASSGTGNQPQHF
TGTGCCAGTAGCGGGACCGGCAATCAGCCCCAGCATTTT